This record concerns one T cell receptor (beta chain) sequence. This CDR3 contains 13 residues. V shed 8 bases and J 5 bases; nucleotides not matched to a gene: 6. CDR1 and CDR2 (germline): LGHDT, YNNKEL (reference sequence). This entry belongs to a study of blood T cell repertoires in COVID-19. Here immunoSEQ multiplex PCR was the method, and the copy in TCRdb shows in-frame clones only, minus some. Of 190,000 or so clones listed, about 87% were seen once; the top ten hold 4% to 5%. This receptor was taken from a woman in her twenties or thirties with acute or convalescent COVID-19. The chain is built from TRBV3-1 (or the pseudogene TRBV3-2) and TRBJ2-3; 8 nucleotides align to TRBD2. The sample was peripheral blood. The CDR3 region has the DNA TGTGCCAGCGGCGGGAGGAATGGAGATACGCAGTATTTT. Its translation: CASGGRNGDTQYF.